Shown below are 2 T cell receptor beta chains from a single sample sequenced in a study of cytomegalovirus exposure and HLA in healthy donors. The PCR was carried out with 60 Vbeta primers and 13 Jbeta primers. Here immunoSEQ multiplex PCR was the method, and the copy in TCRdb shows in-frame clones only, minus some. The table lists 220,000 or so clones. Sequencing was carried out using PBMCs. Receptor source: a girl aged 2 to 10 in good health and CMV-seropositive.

CDR3 protein: CASSQLVRGRETQYF. For the CDR3, the DNA is TGTGCCAGCAGCCAATTGGTCAGGGGTAGGGAGACCCAGTACTTC. V and J are TRBV14 and TRBJ2-5, with a tentative D call TRBD1 (6 bases). CDR1 is SGHDN and CDR2 is FVKESK in the germline V gene. There are 15 residues in the CDR3. Trimming pared 2 bases from V and 5 bases from J, leaving 15 bases between.

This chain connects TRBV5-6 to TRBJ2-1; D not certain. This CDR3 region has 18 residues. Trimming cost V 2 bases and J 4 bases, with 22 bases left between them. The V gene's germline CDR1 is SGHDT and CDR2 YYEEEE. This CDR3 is CASSFPPLSQVSYNEQFF. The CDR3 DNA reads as TGTGCCAGCAGCTTTCCCCCCCTCAGTCAGGTTTCTTACAATGAGCAGTTCTTC.